The rows below give T cell receptor beta chains drawn from one sample of a study of CD8 T cells in ankylosing spondylitis. One entry per CDR3 protein, called by TCRdb with MiXCR from the 5' RACE reads. The sample lists tens of thousands of distinct CDR3 sequences; around 25% were seen once. Sequencing used blood, either unsorted or a sorted T cell fraction (not recorded which). Source of these receptors: a male donor with ankylosing spondylitis or in good health (not recorded which). Both conserved end residues are part of each CDR3. Fields, in order: CDR3 length, clone size, J gene, D gene, V gene, CDR3 DNA, CDR3 protein. The D gene is left open where the match is weak. Size is omitted from some rows. Given values are once, few, many or a class for expanded clones.

cdr3_length: 15; clone_size: -; j_call: TRBJ2-2; d_call: TRBD2; v_call: TRBV20-1; cdr3_nt: TGCAGTGCTAGAGTCCTAGCGGGAGGGACCGGGGAGCTGTTTTTT; cdr3_aa: CSARVLAGGTGELFF
cdr3_length: 14; clone_size: -; j_call: TRBJ1-1; d_call: TRBD1; v_call: TRBV20-1; cdr3_nt: TGCAGTGCTCTCCCGGGACAGGCGAACACTGAAGCTTTCTTT; cdr3_aa: CSALPGQANTEAFF
cdr3_length: 16; clone_size: -; j_call: TRBJ2-3; d_call: TRBD2; v_call: TRBV4-1; cdr3_nt: TGCGCCAGCAGCCTTCTCAGCGGGGCCCTCACAGATACGCAGTATTTT; cdr3_aa: CASSLLSGALTDTQYF
cdr3_length: 11; clone_size: -; j_call: TRBJ2-1; d_call: -; v_call: TRBV12-3/TRBV12-4; cdr3_nt: TGTGCCAGCACCATGTACAATGAGCAGTTCTTC; cdr3_aa: CASTMYNEQFF
cdr3_length: 14; clone_size: many; j_call: TRBJ1-5; d_call: -; v_call: TRBV18; cdr3_nt: TGTGCCAGCTCACCAGGCCAGGGGAATCAGCCCCAGCATTTT; cdr3_aa: CASSPGQGNQPQHF
cdr3_length: 13; clone_size: many; j_call: TRBJ1-5; d_call: TRBD1; v_call: TRBV5-6; cdr3_nt: TGTGCCAGCAGCTCGGACAGGGATCAGCCCCAGCATTTT; cdr3_aa: CASSSDRDQPQHF
cdr3_length: 11; clone_size: many; j_call: TRBJ1-2; d_call: -; v_call: TRBV6-2/TRBV6-3; cdr3_nt: TGTGCCAGCAGTTTCAGGCTTGGCTACACCTTC; cdr3_aa: CASSFRLGYTF
cdr3_length: 13; clone_size: -; j_call: TRBJ2-5; d_call: -; v_call: TRBV5-1; cdr3_nt: TGCGCCAGTCGAGGCGGGGACCAAGAGACCCAGTACTTC; cdr3_aa: CASRGGDQETQYF
cdr3_length: 19; clone_size: -; j_call: TRBJ2-1; d_call: TRBD2; v_call: TRBV27; cdr3_nt: TGTGCCAGCAGTTCACCCACTAGCGGGAGTCGTAGGTCCTACAATGAGCAGTTCTTC; cdr3_aa: CASSSPTSGSRRSYNEQFF
cdr3_length: 18; clone_size: -; j_call: TRBJ2-3; d_call: TRBD2; v_call: TRBV27; cdr3_nt: TGTGCCAGCTCGTCCCGGACTAGCGGGAGGGCTAGCACAGATACGCAGTATTTT; cdr3_aa: CASSSRTSGRASTDTQYF
cdr3_length: 15; clone_size: once; j_call: TRBJ1-1; d_call: -; v_call: TRBV15; cdr3_nt: TGTGCCACCAGCAGAAGATCTCAGGGGAACACTGAAGCTTTCTTT; cdr3_aa: CATSRRSQGNTEAFF
cdr3_length: 11; clone_size: many; j_call: TRBJ2-1; d_call: -; v_call: TRBV29-1; cdr3_nt: TGCAGCGTTACTGCCTCGGATGAGCAGTTCTTC; cdr3_aa: CSVTASDEQFF
cdr3_length: 14; clone_size: -; j_call: TRBJ1-6; d_call: -; v_call: TRBV5-1; cdr3_nt: TGCGCCAGCAGCTTAGTGACGGAGAATTCACCCCTCCACTTT; cdr3_aa: CASSLVTENSPLHF
cdr3_length: 16; clone_size: -; j_call: TRBJ2-3; d_call: -; v_call: TRBV29-1; cdr3_nt: TGCAGCGTTGAAGGGGTGAGGGGGACGGGCACAGATACGCAGTATTTT; cdr3_aa: CSVEGVRGTGTDTQYF
cdr3_length: 14; clone_size: -; j_call: TRBJ2-2; d_call: -; v_call: TRBV12-3/TRBV12-4; cdr3_nt: TGTGCCAGCACCGGGACAACCAACACCGGGGAGCTGTTTTTT; cdr3_aa: CASTGTTNTGELFF
cdr3_length: 14; clone_size: few; j_call: TRBJ1-6; d_call: TRBD1; v_call: TRBV6-1; cdr3_nt: TGTGCCAGCAGCAGGGGGCGGTTGGAATTACCCCTCCACTTT; cdr3_aa: CASSRGRLELPLHF
cdr3_length: 17; clone_size: few; j_call: TRBJ1-2; d_call: TRBD1; v_call: TRBV20-1; cdr3_nt: TGCAGTGCCATAACCGGGACAGCCACCCTACTAGGCTATGGCTACACCTTC; cdr3_aa: CSAITGTATLLGYGYTF